Following are 27 T cell receptor beta chains from one sample sequenced in a study of blood T cell repertoires in COVID-19. TCRdb keeps only in-frame clones here, not all; method: immunoSEQ multiplex PCR. The data hold 62,000 or so clones, with approximately 78% observed a single time. Material for sequencing was peripheral blood. The receptors stem from a man between 60 and 75 years old with COVID-19, enrolled during active disease.

The rearrangement joins TRBV9 to TRBJ1-1; a possible D gene is TRBD1 (6 bases). Per the germline V gene, CDR1 is SGDLS and CDR2 is YYNGEE. The CDR3 spans 15 residues. V lost 3 bases and J lost 2, with 14 bases in between. The CDR3 loop is CASSATWGRNTEAFF. DNA for the CDR3: TGTGCCAGCAGCGCCACCTGGGGGCGAAACACTGAAGCTTTCTTT.

This rearrangement joins TRBV19 to TRBJ1-6, with D unclear. V dropped 5 bases and J dropped 14 bases, with 13 bases sitting between them. Looked up from germline, CDR1 is LNHDA and CDR2 is SQIVND (reference sequence). This CDR3 region has 12 residues. CDR3 in amino acids: CASSADITALHF. The CDR3 DNA is TGTGCCAGTAGTGCAGACATCACAGCCCTCCACTTT.

V and J are TRBV9 and TRBJ2-5; a possible D gene is TRBD1 (6 bases). The CDR3 is 14 amino acids. Germline CDR1 is SGDLS and CDR2 is YYNGEE. Deletions cut 0 bases from V and 0 bases from J, with 6 bases between. The CDR3 sequence: CASSVGTDQETQYF. The CDR3 DNA reads as TGTGCCAGCAGCGTAGGGACAGACCAAGAGACCCAGTACTTC.

The V gene is TRBV11-2, the J gene TRBJ2-1, with TRBD2 identical over 8 bases. V trimming: 3 bases; J trimming: 0 bases; junction bases outside the gene matches: 7. Germline V gives CDR1 SGHAT, CDR2 FQNNGV. CDR3 length equals 17 residues. CDR3: CASSFRGGRYSYNEQFF. In DNA, the CDR3 is TGTGCCAGCAGCTTTCGAGGCGGGAGGTACTCCTACAATGAGCAGTTCTTC.

The genes are TRBV28 and TRBJ1-6; possibly TRBD1 for D (5 bases). Trimming pared 10 bases from V and 6 bases from J, leaving 19 bases between. CDR1 is MDHEN and CDR2 is SYDVKM in the germline V gene. The CDR3 spans 15 residues. The CDR3 spells CATQTAGVGNSPLHF. CDR3 DNA sequence: TGTGCCACCCAGACGGCGGGGGTCGGTAATTCACCCCTCCACTTT.

V and J are TRBV24-1 and TRBJ2-1; D possibly corresponds to TRBD2 (6 bases). The V and J ends lost 3 bases and 6 bases respectively, with 14 bases between them. Germline CDR1 reads KGHDR; CDR2 reads SFDVKD. The CDR3 length is 15 residues. In nucleotides, the CDR3 is TGTGCCACCAGTGATACTGGGTGGAGGGGCAATGAGCAGTTCTTC. Translation: CATSDTGWRGNEQFF.

The chain links TRBV24-1 to TRBJ2-7, with D perhaps TRBD2 (6 bases). CDR1 is KGHDR and CDR2 is SFDVKD in the germline V gene. The germline V and J ends were trimmed by 9 bases and 1 base, with 12 bases remaining between them. CDR3 length equals 13 residues. CDR3 nucleotides: TGTGCCACCGGCCCGGGAGCTTCCTACGAGCAGTACTTC. Its protein product is CATGPGASYEQYF.

The V and J genes are TRBV9 and TRBJ2-1; a possible D gene is TRBD2 (7 bases). Looked up from germline, CDR1 is SGDLS and CDR2 is YYNGEE. V lost 2 bases, J lost 2 bases, and 8 bases lay in between. The CDR3 spans 14 residues. CDR3 DNA sequence: TGTGCCAGCAGCGTGGGGGGGCCCTACAATGAGCAGTTCTTC. It translates to CASSVGGPYNEQFF. The complete variable domain, with remaining parts taken from reference TRBV9 and TRBJ2-1, reads DSGVTQTPKHLITATGQRVTLRCSPRSGDLSVYWYQQSLDQGLQFLIQYYNGEERAKGNILERFSAQQFPDLHSELNLSSLELGDSALYFCASSVGGPYNEQFFGPGTRLTVL.

This clone was observed a handful of times. The chain uses TRBV3-1 (or the pseudogene TRBV3-2) and TRBJ2-3, with D possibly being TRBD1 (6 bases). The V and J ends lost 2 bases and 10 bases respectively, with 19 bases between them. The CDR3 extends over 15 amino acids. Germline V gene data show CDR1 as LGHDT and CDR2 as YNNKEL (reference sequence). The CDR3 region has the DNA TGTGCCAGCAGCCAATGGGATCAAGGGGGACAAGCGCAGTATTTT. Translating gives CASSQWDQGGQAQYF.

J is TRBJ2-3 and V is TRBV24-1; 8 nucleotides agree with TRBD1. The CDR3 runs 16 residues. The germline CDR1 and CDR2 sequences are KGHDR and SFDVKD. J gave up 0 bases and V 7 bases, and 8 bases lay outside the gene matches. The CDR3 loop is CATSPRQGSSTDTQYF. Written as DNA, the CDR3 is TGTGCCACCAGCCCCAGACAGGGGTCGAGCACAGATACGCAGTATTTT.

Concerning this clone itself: Here the CDR3 omits its conserved ending phenylalanine or tryptophan, so a read error is the likely source. No DNA is shown, since the ends of the CDR3 on it are uncertain; the CDR3 is the one TCRdb lists. The chain joins TRBV2 to TRBJ1-1; TRBD1 is the table's D call, not checked against the DNA. CDR1 is SNHLY and CDR2 is FYNNEI in the germline V gene. A total of 10 residues make up the CDR3, ends included. CDR3 protein: CASSQGKCTV.

The CDR3 is CATRAPGQGTSYEQYF. CDR3 bases: TGTGCCACCAGAGCCCCGGGACAGGGAACCTCCTACGAGCAGTACTTC. The chain links TRBV15 to TRBJ2-7, with TRBD1 matching 9 bases. Germline trimming cut 6 bases from V and 0 bases from J; bases unmatched to any gene: 9. This CDR3 has 16 residues. Germline V gene sequence: CDR1 LNHNV, CDR2 YYDKDF (reference sequence).

Comment on this clone: Other DNA sequences of this sample code for an identical CDR3. The chain uses TRBV3-1 (or the pseudogene TRBV3-2) and TRBJ2-7; D ambiguous. This CDR3 comprises 11 residues. V lost 2 bases and J lost 6, with 5 bases in between. Per germline, CDR1 LGHDT and CDR2 YNNKEL (reference sequence). CDR3 sequence reads: CASSQSREQYF. The CDR3 nucleotides are TGTGCCAGCAGCCAAAGCCGCGAGCAGTACTTC.

In DNA form, the CDR3 reads TGCGCCAGCAGATCAGGACAGGGGAGCACCGGGGAGCTGTTTTTT. It codes for CASRSGQGSTGELFF. This sequence joins TRBV5-1 and TRBJ2-2, with TRBD1 matching over 9 bases. V was clipped by 5 bases and J by 4 bases; unmatched bases: 6. The CDR3 extends over 15 amino acids. The germline V gene encodes CDR1 SGHRS and CDR2 YFSETQ.

This clone was seen a handful of times. As DNA, the CDR3 is TGTGCCAGCAGCTTAATGGGGACAGGGAGAACCGGGGAGCTGTTTTTT. As protein: CASSLMGTGRTGELFF. The chain is built from TRBV7-9 and TRBJ2-2; 9 nucleotides align to TRBD1. The germline CDR1 and CDR2 sequences are SEHNR and FQNEAQ (reference sequence). This CDR3 region has 16 residues. Losses at the gene ends were 2 bases for V and 5 bases for J; bases not matched to a gene: 6. Based on the CDR3 plus reference TRBV7-9 and TRBJ2-2, the full variable domain is DTGVSQNPRHKITKRGQNVTFRCDPISEHNRLYWYRQTLGQGPEFLTYFQNEAQLEKSRLLSDRFSAERPKGSFSTLEIQRTEQGDSAMYLCASSLMGTGRTGELFFGEGSRLTVL.

The rearrangement links TRBV7-7 to TRBJ2-5; 11 positions match TRBD2. Germline V gene data show CDR1 as SSHAT and CDR2 as FNYEAQ (reference sequence). V lost 5 bases, J lost 4 bases, and 6 bases stayed unmatched. The CDR3 loop spans 15 amino acids. The chain's CDR3 is CASSPIAGGPETQYF. The CDR3 DNA reads as TGTGCCAGCAGCCCAATAGCGGGGGGGCCAGAGACCCAGTACTTC.

The rearrangement uses TRBV28 and TRBJ1-1, with TRBD1 matching 7 bases. CDR1 and CDR2 from the germline V gene are MDHEN and SYDVKM. V was pared by 6 bases and J by 6 bases, with 13 bases of the junction left unmatched. The CDR3 covers 15 residues. CDR3 loop: CASSRSGPGGPEAFF. CDR3 in DNA: TGTGCCAGCAGCCGCTCAGGGCCAGGGGGTCCTGAAGCTTTCTTT.

This clone was counted ten times or more. This chain connects TRBV4-1 to TRBJ1-4; D gene uncertain. The CDR3 spans 12 residues. CDR1 and CDR2 (germline): MGHRA, YSYEKL. V lost 8 bases and J lost 10, with 14 bases in between. The CDR3 sequence is CASSAAAAKLFF. CDR3 DNA sequence: TGCGCCAGCTCTGCGGCTGCGGCAAAACTGTTTTTT.

The chain recombines TRBV12-3 or TRBV12-4 with TRBJ1-1; D gene unclear. The CDR3 sequence is 13 residues long. Trimming shortened V by 5 bases and J by 0 bases, and 7 bases separated the two germline ends. The chain's CDR3 is CASSNRMNTEAFF. The CDR3 DNA follows: TGTGCCAGCAGTAATAGAATGAACACTGAAGCTTTCTTT.

This chain links TRBV5-1 with TRBJ1-1; D is unresolved. Germline V CDR1 and CDR2: SGHRS, YFSETQ. V lost 0 bases and J 0 bases, leaving 15 bases between the germline ends. The CDR3 length is 17 residues. The CDR3 region has the DNA TGCGCCAGCAGCTTGGCCTCATCCTACCCCATGAACACTGAAGCTTTCTTT. This sequence encodes CASSLASSYPMNTEAFF.

The chain couples TRBV27 to TRBJ1-1; D is ambiguous. This CDR3 spans 17 amino acids. Germline CDR1 reads MNHEY; CDR2 reads SMNVEV (reference sequence). V was trimmed by 7 bases and J by 1 base, leaving 22 bases between them. The CDR3 region has the DNA TGTGCCAGCACCTTTTACCCCCACAGCGGTGCGAACACTGAAGCTTTCTTT. Translated, it gives CASTFYPHSGANTEAFF.

In this sample, this clone turned up a few times. This chain uses TRBV5-1 with TRBJ2-1; TRBD1 is a possible D gene (8 bases). Trimming shortened V by 4 bases and J by 7 bases, and 18 bases separated the two germline ends. The CDR3 loop spans 15 amino acids. CDR1 is SGHRS and CDR2 is YFSETQ in the germline V gene. The CDR3 DNA follows: TGCGCCAGCAGCCCAGTTGACAGGGGAGGGAATGAGCAGTTCTTC. Translating gives CASSPVDRGGNEQFF.

This clone was counted only a few times. The gene calls are TRBV7-9 and TRBJ1-1; the D is unclear. CDR3 length: 13 amino acids. Trimming pared 3 bases from V and 5 bases from J, leaving 10 bases between. The germline gives CDR1 SEHNR, CDR2 FQNEAQ (reference sequence). The CDR3 nucleotides read TGTGCCAGCAGCTTTGAGGGAGGTACTGAAGCTTTCTTT. It yields the protein CASSFEGGTEAFF.

The J gene is TRBJ2-5, the V gene TRBV9; TRBD2 is a possible D gene (5 bases). Trimming took 2 bases from V and 4 from J, leaving 12 bases between them. The germline V gene encodes CDR1 SGDLS and CDR2 YYNGEE. There are 14 residues in the CDR3. CDR3 region: CASSVQEGRETQYF. CDR3 nucleotide sequence: TGTGCCAGCAGCGTGCAAGAGGGTAGAGAGACCCAGTACTTC.

This clone appeared many times. The chain recombines TRBV19 with TRBJ1-1; D unresolved. CDR3 size: 11 residues. Germline lookup yields CDR1 LNHDA and CDR2 SQIVND (reference sequence). Trimming took 1 base from V and 11 from J, leaving 8 bases between them. CDR3 protein: CASSIVGDAFF. DNA for the CDR3: TGTGCCAGTAGTATAGTAGGAGATGCTTTCTTT.

This sequence joins TRBV27 and TRBJ2-3; 9 bases match TRBD1. Germline-derived CDR1 and CDR2 are MNHEY and SMNVEV (reference sequence). V lost 3 bases and J lost 5; bases outside the gene matches: 9. The CDR3 contains 16 residues. CDR3 nucleotide sequence: TGTGCCAGCAGTTTTCACCGGGGACAGGGAAGAGATACGCAGTATTTT. It codes for CASSFHRGQGRDTQYF.

This clone has ten or more counts. The J gene is TRBJ2-2, the V gene TRBV5-1; D possibly corresponds to TRBD2 (7 bases). The CDR3 extends over 17 amino acids. Trimming took 4 bases from V and 6 from J, leaving 22 bases between them. Germline assignment: CDR1 SGHRS and CDR2 YFSETQ. The CDR3 nucleotides read TGCGCCAGCAGCACCAGGGGTGCGGGAGTATATCCCGGGGAGCTGTTTTTT. This sequence encodes CASSTRGAGVYPGELFF.